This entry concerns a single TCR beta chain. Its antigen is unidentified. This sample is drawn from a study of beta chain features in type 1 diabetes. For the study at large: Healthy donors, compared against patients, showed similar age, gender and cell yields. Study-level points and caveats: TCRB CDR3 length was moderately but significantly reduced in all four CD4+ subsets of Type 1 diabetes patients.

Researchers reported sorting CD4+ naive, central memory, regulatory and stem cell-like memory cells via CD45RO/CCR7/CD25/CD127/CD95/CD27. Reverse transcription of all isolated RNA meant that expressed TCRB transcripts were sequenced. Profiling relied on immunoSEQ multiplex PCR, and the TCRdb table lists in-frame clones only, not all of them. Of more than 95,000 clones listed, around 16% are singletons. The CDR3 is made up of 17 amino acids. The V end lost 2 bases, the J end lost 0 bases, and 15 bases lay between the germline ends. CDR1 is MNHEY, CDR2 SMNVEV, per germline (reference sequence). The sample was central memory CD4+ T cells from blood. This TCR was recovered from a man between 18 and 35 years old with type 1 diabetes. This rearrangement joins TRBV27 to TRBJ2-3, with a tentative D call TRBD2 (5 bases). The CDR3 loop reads CASSLRGYWTSTDTQYF. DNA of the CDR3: TGTGCCAGCAGTTTACGCGGTTACTGGACTAGCACAGATACGCAGTATTTT.